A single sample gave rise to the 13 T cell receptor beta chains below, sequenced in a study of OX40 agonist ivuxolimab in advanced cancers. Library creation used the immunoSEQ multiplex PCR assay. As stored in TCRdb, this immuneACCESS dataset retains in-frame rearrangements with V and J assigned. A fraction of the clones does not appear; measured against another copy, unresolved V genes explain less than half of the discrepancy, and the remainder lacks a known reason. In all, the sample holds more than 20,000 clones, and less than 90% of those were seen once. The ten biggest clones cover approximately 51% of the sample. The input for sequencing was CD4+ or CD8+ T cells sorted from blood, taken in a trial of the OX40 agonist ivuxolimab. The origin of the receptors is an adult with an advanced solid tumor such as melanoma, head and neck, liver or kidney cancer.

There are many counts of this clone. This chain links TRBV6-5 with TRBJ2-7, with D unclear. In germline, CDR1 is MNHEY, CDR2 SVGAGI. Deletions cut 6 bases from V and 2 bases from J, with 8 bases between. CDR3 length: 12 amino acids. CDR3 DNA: TGTGCCAGCAGGGCAGCAGCCTACGAGCAGTACTTC. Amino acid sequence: CASRAAAYEQYF.

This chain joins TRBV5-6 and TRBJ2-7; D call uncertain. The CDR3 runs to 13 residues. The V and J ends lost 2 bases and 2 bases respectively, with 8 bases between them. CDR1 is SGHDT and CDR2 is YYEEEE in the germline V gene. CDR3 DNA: TGTGCCAGCAGCTTCGGCGGTACCTACGAGCAGTACTTC. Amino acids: CASSFGGTYEQYF.

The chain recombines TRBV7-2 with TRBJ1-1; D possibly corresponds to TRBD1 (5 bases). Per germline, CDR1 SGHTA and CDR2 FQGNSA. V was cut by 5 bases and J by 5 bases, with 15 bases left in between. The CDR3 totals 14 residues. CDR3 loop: CASSPSGEGTEAFF. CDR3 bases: TGTGCCAGCAGCCCCTCGGGGGAGGGGACTGAAGCTTTCTTT.

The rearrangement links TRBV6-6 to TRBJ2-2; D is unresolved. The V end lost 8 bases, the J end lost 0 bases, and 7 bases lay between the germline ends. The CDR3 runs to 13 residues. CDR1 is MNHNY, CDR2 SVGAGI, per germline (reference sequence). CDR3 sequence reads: CASWATNTGELFF. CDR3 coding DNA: TGTGCCAGCTGGGCGACGAACACCGGGGAGCTGTTTTTT.

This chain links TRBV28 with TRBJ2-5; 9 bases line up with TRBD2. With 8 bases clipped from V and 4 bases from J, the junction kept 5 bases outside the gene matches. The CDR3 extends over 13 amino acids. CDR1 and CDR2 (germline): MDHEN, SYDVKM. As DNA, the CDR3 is TGTGCCAGCCTAGCGGGAAATGGAGAGACCCAGTACTTC. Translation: CASLAGNGETQYF.

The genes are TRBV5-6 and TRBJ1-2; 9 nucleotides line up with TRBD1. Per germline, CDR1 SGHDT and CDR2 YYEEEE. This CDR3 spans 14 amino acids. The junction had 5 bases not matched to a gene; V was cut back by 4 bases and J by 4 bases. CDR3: CASSLPGQGYGYTF. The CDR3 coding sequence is TGTGCCAGCAGCCTACCGGGACAGGGCTATGGCTACACCTTC.

The DNA of the CDR3 is TGTGCCAGCAGCCCCTCTGGGACAGTAGTCTCTGGGGCCAACGTCCTGACTTTC. As protein: CASSPSGTVVSGANVLTF. This sequence joins TRBV13 and TRBJ2-6; 7 bases are a match to TRBD1. The CDR3 sequence is 18 residues long. V gave up 5 bases and J gave up 0 bases; unmatched junction bases: 10. Looked up from germline, CDR1 is PRHDT and CDR2 is FYEKMQ (reference sequence).

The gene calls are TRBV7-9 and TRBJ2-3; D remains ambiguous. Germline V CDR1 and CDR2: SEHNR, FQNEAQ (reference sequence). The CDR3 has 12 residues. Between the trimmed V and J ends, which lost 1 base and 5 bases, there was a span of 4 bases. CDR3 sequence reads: CASSLGVDTQYF. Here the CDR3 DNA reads TGTGCCAGCAGCTTAGGGGTAGATACGCAGTATTTT.

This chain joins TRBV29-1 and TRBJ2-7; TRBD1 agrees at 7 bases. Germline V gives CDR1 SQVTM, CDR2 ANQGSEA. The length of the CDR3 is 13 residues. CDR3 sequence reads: CSAQNRGSYEQYF. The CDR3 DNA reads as TGCAGTGCGCAAAACAGGGGCTCCTACGAGCAGTACTTC.

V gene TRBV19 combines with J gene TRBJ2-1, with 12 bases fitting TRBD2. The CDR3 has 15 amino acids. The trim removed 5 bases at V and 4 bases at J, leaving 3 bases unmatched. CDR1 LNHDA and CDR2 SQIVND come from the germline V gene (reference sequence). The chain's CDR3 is CASSRLAGDYNEQFF. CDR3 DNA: TGTGCCAGTAGTCGACTAGCGGGAGATTACAATGAGCAGTTCTTC.

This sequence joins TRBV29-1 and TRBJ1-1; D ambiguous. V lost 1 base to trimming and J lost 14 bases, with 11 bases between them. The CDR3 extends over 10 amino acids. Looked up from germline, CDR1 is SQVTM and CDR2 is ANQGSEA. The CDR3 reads CSVEVTDVFF. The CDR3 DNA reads TGCAGCGTTGAAGTCACGGACGTATTCTTT.

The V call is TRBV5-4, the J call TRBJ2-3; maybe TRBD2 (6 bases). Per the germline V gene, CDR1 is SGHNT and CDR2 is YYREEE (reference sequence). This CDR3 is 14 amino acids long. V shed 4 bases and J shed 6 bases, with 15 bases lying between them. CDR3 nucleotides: TGTGCCAGCAGCCCCGGGTGGGGGGTCGATACGCAGTATTTT. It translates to CASSPGWGVDTQYF.

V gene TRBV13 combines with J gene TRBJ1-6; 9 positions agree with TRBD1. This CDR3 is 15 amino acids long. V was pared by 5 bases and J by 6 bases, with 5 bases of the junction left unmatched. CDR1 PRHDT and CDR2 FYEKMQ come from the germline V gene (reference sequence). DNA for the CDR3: TGTGCCAGCAGCCAGGGACAGGGACGTAATTCACCCCTCCACTTT. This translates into CASSQGQGRNSPLHF.